The rows below give T cell receptor beta chains drawn from one sample of a study of early T cells in non-severe SARS-CoV-2 infection. TCRdb passed the 5' RACE reads through MiXCR, listing each CDR3 protein once. The table records under 60,000 distinct CDR3 sequences, 13% of them present only once. The specimen sequenced was whole blood. These receptors were collected from an adult who was a healthcare worker with PCR-confirmed SARS-CoV-2 infection or an uninfected control (not recorded which). Each CDR3 is given with its conserved first and last residue. D genes are given only for firm matches. Clone size is shown for a subset of rows, as once, few, many or a class of expanded clone.

J	V	D	size	CDR3	DNA
TRBJ1-5	TRBV19	-	many	CASSIRENQPQHF	TGTGCCAGTAGTATTCGGGAAAATCAGCCCCAGCATTTT
TRBJ2-6	TRBV6-5	-	many	CASSYLASSSGANVLTF	TGTGCCAGCAGTTACCTAGCTTCGTCCTCTGGGGCCAACGTCCTGACTTTC
TRBJ2-6	TRBV5-1	TRBD1	many	CASRHDRDRGLGANVLTF	TGCGCCAGCAGGCATGACCGGGACAGGGGGCTCGGGGCCAACGTCCTGACTTTC
TRBJ2-2	TRBV9	-	few	CASSVASWQGSGELFF	TGTGCCAGCAGCGTAGCTTCGTGGCAGGGAAGCGGGGAGCTGTTTTTT
TRBJ1-1	TRBV6-1	-	-	CASTGRVTEAFF	TGTGCCAGCACTGGGAGGGTTACTGAAGCTTTCTTT
TRBJ1-6	TRBV9	-	many	CASSPVGDSPLHF	TGTGCCAGCAGCCCAGTGGGGGATTCACCCCTCCACTTT
TRBJ1-1	TRBV9	-	many	CASSVSVNTEAFF	TGTGCCAGCAGCGTTTCGGTGAACACTGAAGCTTTCTTT
TRBJ1-1	TRBV2	-	few	CASTIRAGEAFF	TGTGCCAGCACCATAAGGGCGGGGGAAGCTTTCTTT
TRBJ1-2	TRBV20-1	TRBD1	-	CSAVRTGTYYGYTF	TGCAGTGCTGTAAGGACAGGGACTTACTATGGCTACACCTTC
TRBJ2-1	TRBV20-1	TRBD2	few	CSGEAREGGGTSSYNEQFF	TGCAGCGGTGAAGCTAGAGAGGGGGGCGGGACTAGCTCCTACAATGAGCAGTTCTTC
TRBJ2-7	TRBV7-6	-	many	CASSLAHPTAGSSYEQYF	TGTGCCAGCAGCTTAGCGCACCCCACGGCAGGGTCTTCCTACGAGCAGTACTTC
TRBJ2-3	TRBV3-1	TRBD2	many	CASSPLAGSTDTQYF	TGTGCCAGCAGCCCCCTAGCGGGGAGCACAGATACGCAGTATTTT
TRBJ2-5	TRBV20-1	TRBD2	many	CSALGFGTSGQETQYF	TGCAGTGCCCTGGGCTTCGGGACTAGCGGGCAAGAGACCCAGTACTTC
TRBJ2-1	TRBV14	TRBD2	-	CASSQTGGSSYNEQFF	TGTGCCAGCAGCCAAACGGGGGGTAGCTCCTACAATGAGCAGTTCTTC
TRBJ2-3	TRBV30	-	-	CAWSPGATTSTDTQYF	TGTGCCTGGAGCCCCGGGGCAACCACTAGCACAGATACGCAGTATTTT